Below are 8 T cell receptor beta chains sequenced from a single sample in a study of blood T cell repertoires in COVID-19. Here immunoSEQ multiplex PCR was the method, and the copy in TCRdb shows in-frame clones only, minus some. The sample has a few hundred thousand clones, 80% to 90% seen once. The source material was PBMCs or T cells enriched from blood (not recorded which). These receptor sequences come from a woman aged 55-75 years who had recovered from COVID-19.

J is TRBJ1-2 and V is TRBV5-4; D unresolved. The CDR3 consists of 13 residues. Trimming removed 0 bases at V and 10 bases at J, with 13 bases between. The germline gives CDR1 SGHNT, CDR2 YYREEE (reference sequence). The CDR3 protein is CASSLGQILSYTF. CDR3 nucleotides: TGTGCCAGCAGCTTGGGACAAATTTTGTCCTACACCTTC.

The chain has TRBV4-1 and TRBJ1-2, with TRBD1 as a possible D gene (5 bases). This CDR3 region has 16 residues. V was pared by 1 base and J by 6 bases, with 18 bases between. Germline V lookup: CDR1 MGHRA, CDR2 YSYEKL. The CDR3 DNA is TGCGCCAGCAGCCAAGCGCACTCAGGGCTCGAACATGGCTACACCTTC. It encodes CASSQAHSGLEHGYTF.

The V and J genes are TRBV19 and TRBJ1-1; 7 nucleotides match TRBD1. The V and J ends lost 2 bases and 0 bases, in that order; junction bases with no gene match: 9. The CDR3 covers 17 residues. From germline, CDR1 is LNHDA and CDR2 SQIVND (reference sequence). CDR3 coding DNA: TGTGCCAGTAGTATAAGACAGGGCAAAACCATGAACACTGAAGCTTTCTTT. Translation gives CASSIRQGKTMNTEAFF.

This clone was detected only once. The chain links TRBV2 to TRBJ1-6, with D perhaps TRBD1 (6 bases). There are 14 residues in the CDR3. V was shortened by 6 bases and J by 7 bases, with 13 bases between the two germline ends. Germline V gives CDR1 SNHLY, CDR2 FYNNEI. CDR3 sequence reads: CASSRDTVNSPLHF. The CDR3 DNA reads TGTGCCAGCAGCCGGGACACTGTAAATTCACCCCTCCACTTT.

The chain combines TRBV4-2 with TRBJ2-3; 8 nucleotides align to TRBD2. After removal of 4 bases from V and 0 bases from J, the junction contained 6 bases not matched to a gene. CDR3 length: 16 residues. Germline CDR1 LGHNA, CDR2 YNFKEQ. CDR3 nucleotides: TGTGCCAGCAGCCGGACTAGCCTGACAAGCACAGATACGCAGTATTTT. It codes for CASSRTSLTSTDTQYF.

The V call is TRBV3-1 (or the pseudogene TRBV3-2), the J call TRBJ1-1; D is unresolved. This CDR3 contains 13 residues. The V gene's germline CDR1 is LGHDT and CDR2 YNNKEL (reference sequence). The germline V and J ends were trimmed by 2 bases and 13 bases, with 17 bases remaining between them. CDR3 nucleotides: TGTGCCAGCAGCCAATTCGGCGGATCCGAGGGTTTCTTT. Translating gives CASSQFGGSEGFF.

The gene calls are TRBV21-1 and TRBJ1-1. TRBV21-1 is a documented pseudogene. The CDR3 is 13 amino acids. The CDR3 protein is CASSKRLMPVAFF. The CDR3, as DNA: TGTGCCAGCAGCAAGCGGTTGATGCCAGTAGCTTTCTTT.

Remarks on this clone: This specimen includes other DNA sequences encoding the same CDR3. J is TRBJ2-3 and V is TRBV5-1; D is possibly TRBD2 (7 bases). The CDR3 consists of 14 residues. Looked up from germline, CDR1 is SGHRS and CDR2 is YFSETQ. V lost 3 bases and J lost 1, with 9 bases in between. The CDR3 nucleotides are TGCGCCAGCAGCTCGGGGGGCGGCACAGATACGCAGTATTTT. It encodes CASSSGGGTDTQYF.